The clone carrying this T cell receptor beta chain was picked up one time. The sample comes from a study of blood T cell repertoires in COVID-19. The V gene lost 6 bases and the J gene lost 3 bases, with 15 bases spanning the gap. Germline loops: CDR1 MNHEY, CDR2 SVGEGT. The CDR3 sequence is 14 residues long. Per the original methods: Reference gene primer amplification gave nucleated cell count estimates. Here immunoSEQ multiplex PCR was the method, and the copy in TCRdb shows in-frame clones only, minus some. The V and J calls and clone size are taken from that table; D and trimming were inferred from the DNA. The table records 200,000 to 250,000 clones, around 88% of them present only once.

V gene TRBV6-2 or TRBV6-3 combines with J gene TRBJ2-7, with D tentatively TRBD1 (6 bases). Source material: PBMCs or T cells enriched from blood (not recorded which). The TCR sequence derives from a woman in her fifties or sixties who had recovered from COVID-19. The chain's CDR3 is CASSPRRGVYEQYF. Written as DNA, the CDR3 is TGTGCCAGCAGCCCCCGCAGGGGAGTCTACGAGCAGTACTTC.